This T cell receptor beta chain came from a study of identical twins. Germline assignment: CDR1 SGHVS and CDR2 FQNEAQ. V gave up 4 bases and J gave up 6 bases, with 7 bases separating them. The CDR3 runs to 12 residues. In TCRdb, the 5' RACE reads were re-called with MiXCR into one record per CDR3 protein. The sample carries 350,000 to 500,000 distinct CDR3 sequences, less than 20% recorded once. There are many counts of this clonotype. Sequencing was done on a sample of naive T cells sorted from blood. This clonotype was sampled from a man aged 45-60 years in good health. This chain joins TRBV7-8 and TRBJ2-1; D gene uncertain. The CDR3 region has the DNA TGTGCCAGCAGCTCATCGGTCAATGAGCAGTTCTTC. Residues: CASSSSVNEQFF.